Below, 7 T cell receptor beta chains from the same sample are listed, as sequenced in a study of patients and donors after allogeneic stem cell transplantation (dated by TCRdb to the early 2020s). Library method: RT-PCR. This sample was sequenced with a NextSeq 550. TCRdb passed the public sequencing reads through fastp at Q25 and MiXCR, retaining productive beta sequences. Identical CDR3 proteins give one entry, which carries the most common genes and DNA. The sample records some 960,000 distinct CDR3 sequences, approximately 19% of which are singletons. In total, the top ten clones hold under 6.5% of the sample. Sequenced sample: blood, either unsorted or a sorted T cell fraction (not recorded which). The receptors stem from a human donor who was either an allogeneic HSCT recipient or a stem cell or donor lymphocyte infusion donor (not recorded which). It is not recorded whose cells these are; they may come from a transplant donor.

This chain uses TRBV20-1 with TRBJ2-7; D remains ambiguous. Trimming removed 3 bases at V and 3 bases at J, with 9 bases between. The CDR3 is 12 residues long. Germline V gives CDR1 DFQATT, CDR2 SNEGSKA (reference sequence). CDR3 amino acids: CSASAYGYEQYF. CDR3 nucleotide sequence: TGCAGTGCTAGCGCTTACGGCTACGAGCAGTACTTC.

This clonotype was seen a few times. The CDR3 DNA reads as TGTGCCAGCAGCTTAGGAATAGGGACAGAGAGCTCTGGGGCCAACGTCCTGACTTTC. Its translation is CASSLGIGTESSGANVLTF. The V and J genes are TRBV7-7 and TRBJ2-6; 7 bases agree with TRBD1. CDR3 length: 19 amino acids. V gave up 1 base and J gave up 0 bases; unmatched junction bases: 9. Germline V gives CDR1 SSHAT, CDR2 FNYEAQ (reference sequence).

This clonotype has a handful of counts. V usage is TRBV3-1 and J usage is TRBJ2-1, with 15 nucleotides matching TRBD2. The CDR3 is 16 residues long. The germline gives CDR1 LGHDT, CDR2 YNNKEL (reference sequence). The V segment lost 3 bases and the J segment 8 bases; nucleotides outside the gene matches: 5. DNA of the CDR3: TGTGCCAGCAGCCAGGGGACTAGCGGGAGGATAGATGAGCAGTTCTTC. It specifies CASSQGTSGRIDEQFF.

The chain carries TRBV11-2 and TRBJ1-6; 8 bases are a match to TRBD1. Germline CDR1 is SGHAT and CDR2 is FQNNGV. The CDR3 loop spans 20 amino acids. The junction had 11 bases not matched to a gene; V was cut back by 1 base and J by 0 bases. Here the CDR3 DNA reads TGTGCCAGCAGCTTAGGGCAGGGGGCGCCTACGAGCTCCTATAATTCACCCCTCCACTTT. Translated, it gives CASSLGQGAPTSSYNSPLHF. The full variable domain, with the rest looked up from reference TRBV11-2 and TRBJ1-6, is EAGVAQSPRYKIIEKRQSVAFWCNPISGHATLYWYQQILGQGPKLLIQFQNNGVVDDSQLPKDRFSAERLKGVDSTLKIQPAKLEDSAVYLCASSLGQGAPTSSYNSPLHFGNGTRLTVT.

The rearrangement joins TRBV5-1 to TRBJ2-1; the D gene could be TRBD1 or TRBD2 (6 bases each). The V gene's germline CDR1 is SGHRS and CDR2 YFSETQ. Trimming took 0 bases from V and 3 from J, leaving 19 bases between them. CDR3 length: 18 residues. The CDR3: CASSLDFAGGGFYNEQFF. The CDR3 bases are TGCGCCAGCAGCTTGGATTTCGCCGGAGGGGGATTCTACAATGAGCAGTTCTTC.

The chain combines TRBV5-5 with TRBJ2-1; a weak D match, TRBD1 (6 bases). CDR3 size: 14 residues. CDR1 is SGHKS, CDR2 YYEKEE, per germline (reference sequence). Trimming took 4 bases from V and 1 from J, leaving 9 bases between them. The CDR3: CASSPTGSYNEQFF. CDR3 nucleotide sequence: TGTGCCAGCAGCCCCACAGGGTCCTACAATGAGCAGTTCTTC. The whole variable domain, remainder taken from reference TRBV5-5 and TRBJ2-1, is DAGVTQSPTHLIKTRGQQVTLRCSPISGHKSVSWYQQVLGQGPQFIFQYYEKEERGRGNFPDRFSARQFPNYSSELNVNALLLGDSALYLCASSPTGSYNEQFFGPGTRLTVL.

The gene calls are TRBV7-2 and TRBJ1-4; a weak D match, TRBD1 (6 bases). The CDR3 contains 14 residues. Germline V CDR1 and CDR2: SGHTA, FQGNSA. The V and J ends lost 5 bases and 10 bases respectively, with 17 bases between them. The CDR3 is CASSRRGGYGKLFF. As DNA, the CDR3 is TGTGCCAGCAGCCGCAGGGGAGGGTATGGAAAACTGTTTTTT. The whole variable domain, remainder taken from reference TRBV7-2 and TRBJ1-4, is GAGVSQSPSNKVTEKGKDVELRCDPISGHTALYWYRQSLGQGLEFLIYFQGNSAPDKSGLPSDRFSAERTGGSVSTLTIQRTQQEDSAVYLCASSRRGGYGKLFFGSGTQLSVL.